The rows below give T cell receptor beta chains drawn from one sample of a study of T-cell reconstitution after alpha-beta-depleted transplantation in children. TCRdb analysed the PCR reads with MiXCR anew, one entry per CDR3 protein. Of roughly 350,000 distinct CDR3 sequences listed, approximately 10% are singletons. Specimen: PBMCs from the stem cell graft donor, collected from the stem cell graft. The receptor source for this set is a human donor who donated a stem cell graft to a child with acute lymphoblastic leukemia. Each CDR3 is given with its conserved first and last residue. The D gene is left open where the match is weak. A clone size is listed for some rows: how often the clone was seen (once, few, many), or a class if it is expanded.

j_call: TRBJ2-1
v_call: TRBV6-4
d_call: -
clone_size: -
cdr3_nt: TGTGCCAGCAGTAGTACTAGCAGCTCCTACAATGAGCAGTTCTTC
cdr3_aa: CASSSTSSSYNEQFF

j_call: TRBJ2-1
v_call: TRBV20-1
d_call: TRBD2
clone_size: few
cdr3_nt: TGCAGTGCACCAGCGGGAGGGCCTTACAATGAGCAGTTCTTC
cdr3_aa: CSAPAGGPYNEQFF

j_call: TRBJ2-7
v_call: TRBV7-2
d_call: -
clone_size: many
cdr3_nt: TGTGCCAGCAGCTTAGCCACAGCATCCCCGCCCTACGAGCAGTACTTC
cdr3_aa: CASSLATASPPYEQYF

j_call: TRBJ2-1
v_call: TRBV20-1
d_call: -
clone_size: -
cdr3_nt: TGCAGTGTAGCCTGGTACAATGAGCAGTTCTTC
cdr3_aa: CSVAWYNEQFF

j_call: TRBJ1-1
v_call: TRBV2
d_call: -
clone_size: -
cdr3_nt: TGTGCCAGCAGTCCCTTGGGGGAAGCTTTCTTT
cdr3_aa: CASSPLGEAFF

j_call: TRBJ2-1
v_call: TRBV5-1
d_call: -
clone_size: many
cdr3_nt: TGCGCCAGCAGCTTTCAACCCTCCTACAATGAGCAGTTCTTC
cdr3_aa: CASSFQPSYNEQFF

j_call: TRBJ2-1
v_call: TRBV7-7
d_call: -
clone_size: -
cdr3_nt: TGTGCTAGCAGCTTAGGTACAAAGGATGAGCAGTTCTTC
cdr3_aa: CASSLGTKDEQFF

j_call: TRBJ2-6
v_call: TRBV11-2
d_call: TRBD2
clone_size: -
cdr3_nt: TGTGCCAGCAGCCCCGGAGGGACCGGCGGGAGTAGGGCCAACGTCCTGACTTTC
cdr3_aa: CASSPGGTGGSRANVLTF

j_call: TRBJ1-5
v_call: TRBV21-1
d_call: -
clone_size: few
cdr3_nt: TGTGCCAGCAGCAAAGGCAGGGTCCCGAAAGAGAGCAATCAGCCCCAGCATTTT
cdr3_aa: CASSKGRVPKESNQPQHF

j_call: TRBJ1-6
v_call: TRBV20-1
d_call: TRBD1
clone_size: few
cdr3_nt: TGCAGTGCCCCCCCCCCTCCAGGGGGCAATTCACCCCTCCACTTT
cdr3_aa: CSAPPPPGGNSPLHF

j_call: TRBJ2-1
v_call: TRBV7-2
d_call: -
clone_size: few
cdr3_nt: TGTGCCAGCAGCTTAGACCCAGGGCAATACAATGAGCAGTTCTTC
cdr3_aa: CASSLDPGQYNEQFF

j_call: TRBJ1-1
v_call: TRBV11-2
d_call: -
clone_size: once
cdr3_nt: TGTGCCAGCAGCGACGGGGGGTCCCGGAACACTGAAGCTTTCTTT
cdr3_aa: CASSDGGSRNTEAFF

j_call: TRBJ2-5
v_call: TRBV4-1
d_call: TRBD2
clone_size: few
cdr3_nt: TGCGCCAGCAGCTCCCTTGAATCTAGCGGGACCCTCCAAGAGACCCAGCACTTC
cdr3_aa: CASSSLESSGTLQETQHF

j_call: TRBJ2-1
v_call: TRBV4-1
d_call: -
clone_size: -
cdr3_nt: TGCGCCAGCAGCCAGGCGCGGGCGGTGGTTCACGATGAGCAGTTCTTC
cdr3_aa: CASSQARAVVHDEQFF

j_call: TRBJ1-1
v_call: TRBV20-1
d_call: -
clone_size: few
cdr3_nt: TGCAGTGCCCCAACGGGGGCATCGACTGAAGCTTTCTTT
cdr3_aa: CSAPTGASTEAFF

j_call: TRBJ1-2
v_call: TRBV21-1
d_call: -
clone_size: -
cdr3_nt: TGTGCCAGCAGCAAAGAAGCAGGGGGCCTCTATGGCTACACCTTC
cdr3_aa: CASSKEAGGLYGYTF

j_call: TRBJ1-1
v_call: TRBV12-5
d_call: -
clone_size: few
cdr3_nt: TGTGCTAGTGGTAAGGGACTGAACACTGAAGCTTTCTTT
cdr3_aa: CASGKGLNTEAFF

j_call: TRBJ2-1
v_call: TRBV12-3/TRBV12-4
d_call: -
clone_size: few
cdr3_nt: TGTGCCAGCAGTTTATATGAACAGAACAATGAGCAGTTCTTC
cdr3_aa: CASSLYEQNNEQFF

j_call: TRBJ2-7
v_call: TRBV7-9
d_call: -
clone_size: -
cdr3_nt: TGTGCCAGCAGCTTAGCCAGGGATGGCTACGAGCAGTACTTC
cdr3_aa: CASSLARDGYEQYF

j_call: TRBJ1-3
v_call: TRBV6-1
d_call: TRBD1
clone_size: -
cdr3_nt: TGTGCCAGCATGATCCAGGGGGTAGGAAACACCATATATTTT
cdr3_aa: CASMIQGVGNTIYF

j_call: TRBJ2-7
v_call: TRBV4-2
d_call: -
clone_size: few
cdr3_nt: TGTGCCAGCAGCCAAGATGCCGAGCAGTACTTC
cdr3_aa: CASSQDAEQYF

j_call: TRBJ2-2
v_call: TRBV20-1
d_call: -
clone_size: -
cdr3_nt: TGCAGTGCCCGTGCGCCGCAGAACACCGGGGAGCTGTTTTTT
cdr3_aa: CSARAPQNTGELFF

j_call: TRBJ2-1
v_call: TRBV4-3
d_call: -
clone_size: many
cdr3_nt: TGCGCCAGCAGCCAAGATACCTCTTACAATGAGCAGTTCTTC
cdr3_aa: CASSQDTSYNEQFF

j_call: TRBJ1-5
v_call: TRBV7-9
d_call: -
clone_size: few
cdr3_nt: TGTGCCAGCGCGGCTCCTTATAGCAATCAGCCCCAGCATTTT
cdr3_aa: CASAAPYSNQPQHF

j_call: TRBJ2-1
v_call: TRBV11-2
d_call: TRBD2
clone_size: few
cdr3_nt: TGTGCCAGCACACTAGCGGGAGTGAATTACAATGAGCAGTTCTTC
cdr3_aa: CASTLAGVNYNEQFF

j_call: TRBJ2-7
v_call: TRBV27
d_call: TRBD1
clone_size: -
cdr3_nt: TGTGCCAGCAGCCATATCCCGGGACAGGCCTACGAGCAGTACTTC
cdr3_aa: CASSHIPGQAYEQYF

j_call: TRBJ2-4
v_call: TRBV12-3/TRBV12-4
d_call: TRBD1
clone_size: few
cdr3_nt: TGTGCCAGCAGTCCTTTCGACAGGGCGGACATTCAGTACTTC
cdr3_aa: CASSPFDRADIQYF

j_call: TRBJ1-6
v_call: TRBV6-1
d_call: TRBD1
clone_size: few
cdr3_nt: TGTGCCAGCAGCCCCGACAGGGGGGTCTCACCCCTCCACTTT
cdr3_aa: CASSPDRGVSPLHF

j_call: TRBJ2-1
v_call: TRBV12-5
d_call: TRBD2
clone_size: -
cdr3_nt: TGTGCTATCTTAGCGGGAAACAATGAGCAGTTCTTC
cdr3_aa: CAILAGNNEQFF

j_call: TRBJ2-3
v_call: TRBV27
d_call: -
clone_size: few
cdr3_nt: TGTGCCAGCAGTTTTCTGCTAGCGCACACAGATACGCAGTATTTT
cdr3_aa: CASSFLLAHTDTQYF

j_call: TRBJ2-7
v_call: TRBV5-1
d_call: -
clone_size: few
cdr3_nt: TGCGCCAGCACCAAGTCGGGCACTCCCTCCTACGAGCAGTACTTC
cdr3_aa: CASTKSGTPSYEQYF

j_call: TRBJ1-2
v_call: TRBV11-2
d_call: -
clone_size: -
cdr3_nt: TGTGCCAGCAGCTTAAATCCTGGCAGGGCTAACTATGGCTACACCTTC
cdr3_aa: CASSLNPGRANYGYTF

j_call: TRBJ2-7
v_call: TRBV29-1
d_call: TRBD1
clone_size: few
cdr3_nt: TGCAGCGTGGCCAGGACAGGGCTTAGGCACGAGCAGTACTTC
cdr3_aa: CSVARTGLRHEQYF

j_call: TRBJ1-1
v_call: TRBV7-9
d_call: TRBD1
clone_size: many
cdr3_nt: TGTGCCAGCAGCTTATCGACCGGGACAGTACCTGAAGCTTTCTTT
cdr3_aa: CASSLSTGTVPEAFF

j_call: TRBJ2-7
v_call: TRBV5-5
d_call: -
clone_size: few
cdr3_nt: TGTGCCAGCAGCTTGGCCGTGCTGAACGAGCAGTACTTC
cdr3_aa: CASSLAVLNEQYF

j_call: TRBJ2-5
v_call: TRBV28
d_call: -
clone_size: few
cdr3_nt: TGTGCCAGCACGTTTTCGGACGGCCAAGAGACCCAGTACTTC
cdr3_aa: CASTFSDGQETQYF

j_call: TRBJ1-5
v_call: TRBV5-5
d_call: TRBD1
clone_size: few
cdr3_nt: TGTGCCAGCAGCTTGGGGGACAGGGGGCATAGCAATCAGCCCCAGCATTTT
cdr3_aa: CASSLGDRGHSNQPQHF

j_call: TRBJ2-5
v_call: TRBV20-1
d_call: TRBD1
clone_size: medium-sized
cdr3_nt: TGCAGTGCTGGTCCCCCGGGACAGGGTGCGGAGACCCAGTACTTC
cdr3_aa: CSAGPPGQGAETQYF

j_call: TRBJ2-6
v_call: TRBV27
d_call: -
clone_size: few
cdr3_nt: TGTGCCAGCAGTAAAATCCAGGGCTCTGGGGCCAACGTCCTGACTTTC
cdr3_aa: CASSKIQGSGANVLTF

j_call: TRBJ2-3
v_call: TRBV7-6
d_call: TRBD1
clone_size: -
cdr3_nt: TGTGCCAGCAGCTTAGCGCTCGAGGGGGCAATGTCCACAGATACGCAGTATTTT
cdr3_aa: CASSLALEGAMSTDTQYF

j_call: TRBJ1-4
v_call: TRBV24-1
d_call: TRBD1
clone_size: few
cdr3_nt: TGTGCCACCAGTGAGTTGGACAGGCTCCGACCGCGAATGGAAAAACTGTTTTTT
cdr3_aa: CATSELDRLRPRMEKLFF

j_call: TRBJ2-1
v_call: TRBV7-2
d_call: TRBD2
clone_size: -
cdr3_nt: TGTGCCAGCAGCTGGTGGACTAGCGGCTACAATGAGCAGTTCTTC
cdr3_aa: CASSWWTSGYNEQFF

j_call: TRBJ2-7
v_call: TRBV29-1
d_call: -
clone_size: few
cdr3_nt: TGCAGCGCTACGGGACAAGGAGACTACGAGCAGTACTTC
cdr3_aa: CSATGQGDYEQYF

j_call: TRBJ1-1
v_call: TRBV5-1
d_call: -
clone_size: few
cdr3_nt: TGCGCCAGTCAACAGGAGGACACTGAAGCTTTCTTT
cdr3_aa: CASQQEDTEAFF

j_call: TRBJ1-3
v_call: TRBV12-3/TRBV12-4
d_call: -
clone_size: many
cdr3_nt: TGTGCCAGCAGTTTTTTCGGGAACACCATATATTTT
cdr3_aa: CASSFFGNTIYF

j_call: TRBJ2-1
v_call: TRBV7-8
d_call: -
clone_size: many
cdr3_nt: TGTGCCAGCAGCTTATCCCTAGGAGACTACAATGAGCAGTTCTTC
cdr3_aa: CASSLSLGDYNEQFF

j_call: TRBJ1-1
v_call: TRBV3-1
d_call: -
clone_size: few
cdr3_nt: TGTGCCAGCAGCCAACCGACGGGGGTAGATAACACTGAAGCTTTCTTT
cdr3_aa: CASSQPTGVDNTEAFF

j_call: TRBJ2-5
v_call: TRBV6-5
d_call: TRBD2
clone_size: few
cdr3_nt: TGTGCCAGCAGTTACTTCGTCGGGTTAGCGGGAGAGAAAGAGACCCAGTACTTC
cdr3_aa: CASSYFVGLAGEKETQYF

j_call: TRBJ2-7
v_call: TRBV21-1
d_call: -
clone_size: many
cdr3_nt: TGTGCCAGCAGCCGGAGGACAGGGGCTACCCCGCCCTACGAGCAGTACTTC
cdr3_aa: CASSRRTGATPPYEQYF

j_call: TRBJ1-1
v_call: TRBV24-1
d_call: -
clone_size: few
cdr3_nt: TGTGCCACCAGTGGATTGGGTACCACTGAAGCTTTCTTT
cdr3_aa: CATSGLGTTEAFF

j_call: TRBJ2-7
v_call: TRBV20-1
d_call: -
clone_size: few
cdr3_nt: TGCAGTGCTAGCGCCGGCCCCCGCGAGCAGTACTTC
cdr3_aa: CSASAGPREQYF

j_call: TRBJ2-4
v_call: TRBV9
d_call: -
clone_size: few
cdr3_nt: TGTGCCAGCAGCGTGGCGGGACAAAACATTCAGTACTTC
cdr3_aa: CASSVAGQNIQYF

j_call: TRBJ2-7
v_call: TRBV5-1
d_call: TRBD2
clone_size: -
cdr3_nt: TGCGCCAGCAGCCTCGCGACTAGCGGACCTAACTACGAGCAGTACTTC
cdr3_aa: CASSLATSGPNYEQYF

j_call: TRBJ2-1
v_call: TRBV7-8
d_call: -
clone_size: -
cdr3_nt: TGTGCCAGCAGCTTTGGACTCACTGCCTACAATGAGCAGTTCTTC
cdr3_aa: CASSFGLTAYNEQFF

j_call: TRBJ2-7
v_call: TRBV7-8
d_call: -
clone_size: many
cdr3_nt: TGTGCCAGCAGCAGTTTGGCTCAGCTAACCTACGAGCAGTACTTC
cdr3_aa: CASSSLAQLTYEQYF